These 32 T cell receptor beta chains came from one sample sequenced in a study of cytomegalovirus exposure and HLA in healthy donors. PCR employed 60 Vbeta and 13 Jbeta primers. Data came from immunoSEQ multiplex PCR; TCRdb stores just in-frame clones and leaves some out. The table lists hundreds of thousands of clones, over 80% of them singletons. The material sequenced was PBMCs. Every receptor here comes from a boy younger than 10 in good health and CMV-seronegative.

In this sample, this clone turned up once. The CDR3: CASSLGTSGGGTFYNEQFF. The CDR3 region has the DNA TGTGCCAGCAGCTTGGGGACTAGCGGGGGAGGGACCTTCTACAATGAGCAGTTCTTC. The rearrangement joins TRBV5-5 to TRBJ2-1; TRBD2 agrees at 13 bases. The CDR3 sequence is 19 residues long. The V gene end was trimmed by 0 bases and the J gene end by 3 bases; junction bases not matched to a gene: 9. The germline V gene has CDR1 SGHKS and CDR2 YYEKEE (reference sequence). The variable domain in full, with the rest retrieved from reference TRBV5-5 and TRBJ2-1, is DAGVTQSPTHLIKTRGQQVTLRCSPISGHKSVSWYQQVLGQGPQFIFQYYEKEERGRGNFPDRFSARQFPNYSSELNVNALLLGDSALYLCASSLGTSGGGTFYNEQFFGPGTRLTVL.

The chain links TRBV2 to TRBJ2-1; TRBD2 might be the D (6 bases). V was pared by 4 bases and J by 0 bases, with 10 bases between. CDR1 SNHLY and CDR2 FYNNEI come from the germline V gene. The CDR3 contains 15 residues. Written as DNA, the CDR3 is TGTGCCAGCAGTGTCGGGGGAATCTCCTACAATGAGCAGTTCTTC. It specifies CASSVGGISYNEQFF.

The rearrangement uses TRBV4-1 and TRBJ2-1; a weak D match, TRBD2 (6 bases). Trimming took 3 bases from V and 3 from J, leaving 15 bases between them. The CDR3 runs 16 residues. Germline V gives CDR1 MGHRA, CDR2 YSYEKL. CDR3 sequence: CASSHELGGDYNEQFF. Here the CDR3 DNA reads TGCGCCAGCAGCCATGAGCTGGGGGGAGACTACAATGAGCAGTTCTTC.

This clone was seen at least ten times. This chain joins TRBV15 and TRBJ1-1; D not certain. Germline assignment: CDR1 LNHNV and CDR2 YYDKDF (reference sequence). With 0 bases removed from V and 6 bases from J, the gap between germline ends came to 14 bases. The CDR3 totals 15 residues. Here the CDR3 DNA reads TGTGCCACCAGCAGAGACAGGTTCCGGATGGCTGAAGCTTTCTTT. This encodes CATSRDRFRMAEAFF.

The chain carries TRBV27 and TRBJ1-6, with 7 bases identical to TRBD1. CDR3 length equals 17 residues. CDR1 MNHEY and CDR2 SMNVEV come from the germline V gene (reference sequence). After removal of 6 bases from V and 2 bases from J, the junction contained 10 bases not matched to a gene. DNA of the CDR3: TGTGCCAGCAGCATATACCGGGACAGTCCCTATAATTCACCCCTCCACTTT. Amino acid sequence: CASSIYRDSPYNSPLHF.

The chain uses TRBV18 and TRBJ1-4, with 10 bases matching TRBD1. The trim removed 2 bases at V and 0 bases at J, leaving 6 bases unmatched. The germline V gene has CDR1 KGHSH and CDR2 LQKENI. This CDR3 has 18 amino acids. CDR3 nucleotide sequence: TGTGCCAGCTCACCAAGGGACAGGGGAAGGTCAACTAATGAAAAACTGTTTTTT. Encoded protein: CASSPRDRGRSTNEKLFF.

This clone was seen a single time. This sequence joins TRBV19 and TRBJ2-3; tentative D call: TRBD2 (6 bases). CDR1 is LNHDA, CDR2 SQIVND, per germline (reference sequence). The V end was cut by 1 base, the J end by 4 bases, with 15 bases between. This CDR3 is 16 amino acids long. This CDR3 reads CASSIAVGGASDTQYF. CDR3 nucleotides: TGTGCCAGTAGTATAGCAGTGGGGGGAGCCTCAGATACGCAGTATTTT.

V is TRBV5-1 and J is TRBJ1-2; the match to TRBD1 covers 10 bases. V lost 3 bases to trimming and J lost 7 bases; unmatched junction nucleotides: 6. Germline CDR1 SGHRS, CDR2 YFSETQ. The CDR3 sequence is 14 residues long. CDR3 region: CASSWGGTGAGYTF. The CDR3 DNA reads TGCGCCAGCAGCTGGGGGGGGACAGGGGCTGGCTACACCTTC.

This clone was observed a few times. V usage is TRBV29-1 and J usage is TRBJ1-2; 10 bases agree with TRBD1. Per the germline V gene, CDR1 is SQVTM and CDR2 is ANQGSEA. V trimming: 7 bases; J trimming: 1 base; junction bases outside the gene matches: 15. The CDR3 consists of 17 residues. The CDR3 reads CSAYDARGTGDNYGYTF. The CDR3 DNA sequence: TGCAGCGCCTACGACGCTCGGGGGACAGGGGATAACTATGGCTACACCTTC.

The chain recombines TRBV29-1 with TRBJ1-2; 12 bases are a match to TRBD1. Germline CDR1 is SQVTM and CDR2 is ANQGSEA. The CDR3 has 13 amino acids. V lost 8 bases and J lost 7; bases outside the gene matches: 8. The CDR3 is CSTGTGGSSGYTF. The CDR3 bases are TGCAGCACCGGGACAGGGGGCAGCTCTGGCTACACCTTC.

The chain uses TRBV27 and TRBJ2-2, with TRBD2 matching 11 bases. Germline V CDR1 and CDR2: MNHEY, SMNVEV (reference sequence). The CDR3 is 15 residues long. Trimming cost V 8 bases and J 5 bases; bases outside gene matches: 7. Written as DNA, the CDR3 is TGTGCCAGCGCTACTAGCGGGAGTTTGACCGGGGAGCTGTTTTTT. Translation: CASATSGSLTGELFF.

This sequence joins TRBV9 and TRBJ1-6, with 7 bases identical to TRBD1. CDR3 size: 17 residues. Germline V gene data show CDR1 as SGDLS and CDR2 as YYNGEE. The V and J ends lost 2 bases and 0 bases, in that order; junction bases with no gene match: 5. CDR3 residues: CASSVGTASSYNSPLHF. CDR3 nucleotides: TGTGCCAGCAGCGTGGGGACAGCAAGCTCCTATAATTCACCCCTCCACTTT.

V usage is TRBV28 and J usage is TRBJ1-6, with D maybe TRBD1 (5 bases). V was clipped by 4 bases and J by 9 bases, with 16 bases between them. CDR1 is MDHEN, CDR2 SYDVKM, per germline. This CDR3 has 15 residues. The CDR3 region has the DNA TGTGCCAGCAGTTGGAGCCAGGGTGTAGGTTCACCCCTCCACTTT. Encoded protein: CASSWSQGVGSPLHF. Complete variable domain (other parts from reference TRBV28 and TRBJ1-6): DVKVTQSSRYLVKRTGEKVFLECVQDMDHENMFWYRQDPGLGLRLIYFSYDVKMKEKGDIPEGYSVSREKKERFSLILESASTNQTSMYLCASSWSQGVGSPLHFGNGTRLTVT.

The chain couples TRBV18 to TRBJ2-2; the D gene is possibly TRBD1 (6 bases). V lost 10 bases and J lost 3, with 21 bases in between. The length of the CDR3 is 16 residues. The germline gives CDR1 KGHSH, CDR2 LQKENI. CDR3 sequence: CATQPSGAGDTGELFF. CDR3 nucleotide sequence: TGTGCCACTCAGCCTTCCGGGGCAGGGGACACCGGGGAGCTGTTTTTT.

A note on this clone: Compared with germline, one end of the junction differs, possibly owing to a read error. The V call is TRBV7-9, the J call TRBJ1-5; D not resolved. CDR1 SEHNR and CDR2 FQNEAQ come from the germline V gene (reference sequence). The CDR3 consists of 18 residues. The CDR3 DNA sequence: TGTTCCAGCAGCTTAGTTTCATGGGCAGCTCCCTTTAATCAGCCCCAGCATTTT. Translating gives CSSSLVSWAAPFNQPQHF.

The V call is TRBV6-1, the J call TRBJ1-2, with TRBD1 identical over 7 bases. The junction had 11 bases not matched to a gene; V was cut back by 2 bases and J by 8 bases. CDR1 and CDR2 (germline): MNHNS, SASEGT. The CDR3 is 15 amino acids. CDR3 in amino acids: CASSEQPGQRTGYTF. The CDR3 DNA reads as TGTGCCAGCAGTGAACAGCCGGGACAGAGGACGGGCTACACCTTC.

The chain recombines TRBV6-5 with TRBJ1-5; D is uncertain. The CDR3 spans 13 residues. Germline CDR1 and CDR2: MNHEY and SVGAGI. The germline V and J ends were trimmed by 7 bases and 1 base, with 8 bases remaining between them. The CDR3 sequence: CASTGYSNQPQHF. The DNA for the CDR3 is TGTGCCAGCACCGGGTACAGCAATCAGCCCCAGCATTTT.

This clone occurred once. V usage is TRBV7-8 and J usage is TRBJ2-7; no clear D. V lost 3 bases and J lost 6, with 6 bases in between. Germline CDR1 is SGHVS and CDR2 is FQNEAQ. This CDR3 has 11 residues. CDR3 sequence reads: CASSFGAEQYF. CDR3 DNA sequence: TGTGCCAGCAGCTTTGGAGCCGAGCAGTACTTC.

This chain joins TRBV5-1 and TRBJ1-5; 8 bases align to TRBD1. There are 17 residues in the CDR3. The V gene end was trimmed by 4 bases and the J gene end by 0 bases; junction bases not matched to a gene: 9. Germline V gives CDR1 SGHRS, CDR2 YFSETQ. The CDR3 here is CASSPGGQGHSNQPQHF. CDR3 coding DNA: TGCGCCAGCAGCCCGGGCGGACAGGGCCATAGCAATCAGCCCCAGCATTTT.

The gene calls are TRBV14 and TRBJ2-7; a possible D gene is TRBD2 (5 bases). CDR3 size: 15 residues. The ends were cut back, 3 bases at V and 4 bases at J, with 16 bases in the middle. Per the germline V gene, CDR1 is SGHDN and CDR2 is FVKESK. CDR3 amino acids: CASSQDPGNPYEQYF. CDR3 DNA sequence: TGTGCCAGCAGCCAGGACCCGGGGAACCCTTACGAGCAGTACTTC.

The sample holds one count of this clone. The genes are TRBV5-6 and TRBJ2-5; 8 bases agree with TRBD2. Germline trimming cut 4 bases from V and 4 bases from J; bases unmatched to any gene: 9. CDR3 length: 15 residues. Germline V gene lookup returns CDR1 SGHDT and CDR2 YYEEEE. The DNA for the CDR3 is TGTGCCAGCAGCGGATCCCCGGGGGGGGCAGAGACCCAGTACTTC. This sequence encodes CASSGSPGGAETQYF.

The chain combines TRBV5-1 with TRBJ2-1; 8 bases align to TRBD2. The CDR3 is 16 residues long. Germline V lookup: CDR1 SGHRS, CDR2 YFSETQ. V was clipped by 2 bases and J by 2 bases; unmatched bases: 6. This chain's CDR3 is CASSLSGGIPYNEQFF. The CDR3 DNA is TGCGCCAGCAGCTTATCGGGGGGGATCCCCTACAATGAGCAGTTCTTC.

The chain has TRBV19 and TRBJ2-4; 12 nucleotides agree with TRBD2. Germline values: CDR1 LNHDA, CDR2 SQIVND (reference sequence). This CDR3 comprises 17 residues. V dropped 2 bases and J dropped 2; count of bases not matched to a gene: 4. The CDR3 DNA reads TGTGCCAGTAGTATAAGACTAGCGGGAGTATCCAAAAACATTCAGTACTTC. It translates to CASSIRLAGVSKNIQYF.

The chain uses TRBV6-1 and TRBJ2-3; TRBD2 might be the D (6 bases). V was clipped by 1 base and J by 2 bases, with 13 bases between them. The CDR3 is made up of 16 amino acids. The germline V gene has CDR1 MNHNS and CDR2 SASEGT. The chain's CDR3 is CASSEGVGGSTDTQYF. CDR3 coding DNA: TGTGCCAGCAGTGAAGGGGTGGGGGGATCCACAGATACGCAGTATTTT.

The J gene is TRBJ2-1, the V gene TRBV6-5, with TRBD2 matching 8 bases. V lost 6 bases and J lost 0; bases outside the gene matches: 4. Germline CDR1 and CDR2: MNHEY and SVGAGI. This CDR3 region has 15 residues. The CDR3 bases are TGTGCCAGCAGCCGCGGGGGGAGCTCCTACAATGAGCAGTTCTTC. It is translated as CASSRGGSSYNEQFF.

CDR3 sequence (DNA): TGCGCCAGCAGCTTGGCCTTAGCGGGAGAATCAGATACGCAGTATTTT. Its protein product is CASSLALAGESDTQYF. V and J are TRBV5-1 and TRBJ2-3; 9 positions match TRBD2. The germline gives CDR1 SGHRS, CDR2 YFSETQ. CDR3 length: 16 residues. The ends lost 0 bases at V and 4 bases at J; junction bases unmatched: 6.

The chain has TRBV10-3 and TRBJ2-1, with a weak D call TRBD1 (5 bases). V lost 6 bases, J lost 6 bases, and 15 bases lay in between. CDR3 length: 14 amino acids. In germline, CDR1 is ENHRY, CDR2 SYGVKD. The CDR3 loop reads CAISEDREFNEQFF. The CDR3 DNA is TGTGCCATCAGCGAAGACAGAGAGTTCAATGAGCAGTTCTTC.

This chain uses TRBV5-8 with TRBJ1-5, with no clear D. Germline CDR1 SGHTS, CDR2 YDEGEE. V was trimmed by 3 bases and J by 5 bases, leaving 12 bases between them. The CDR3 contains 14 residues. In DNA form, the CDR3 reads TGTGCCAGCAGCTACCCGGGAGGTTATCAGCCCCAGCATTTT. Translation: CASSYPGGYQPQHF.

The chain carries TRBV5-4 and TRBJ2-7; perhaps TRBD1 as D (5 bases). The CDR3 runs to 16 residues. CDR1 is SGHNT, CDR2 YYREEE, per germline (reference sequence). The ends were cut back, 0 bases at V and 0 bases at J, with 13 bases in the middle. The CDR3 here is CASSLDQGIYSYEQYF. CDR3 coding DNA: TGTGCCAGCAGCTTGGATCAGGGTATCTACTCCTACGAGCAGTACTTC.

This clone occurred once. The chain couples TRBV15 to TRBJ1-2; D not resolved. CDR1 is LNHNV and CDR2 is YYDKDF in the germline V gene (reference sequence). V was pared by 5 bases and J by 3 bases, with 10 bases between. The CDR3 is made up of 13 amino acids. CDR3 region: CATSLESHYGYTF. As DNA, the CDR3 is TGTGCCACCAGCCTAGAGTCCCACTATGGCTACACCTTC.

The chain joins TRBV14 to TRBJ2-1; 9 nucleotides match TRBD1. Germline CDR1 is SGHDN and CDR2 is FVKESK. This CDR3 contains 15 residues. The J segment lost 10 bases and the V segment lost 1 base, leaving 8 bases of the junction unmatched. The CDR3 DNA is TGTGCCAGCAGCCAAGGAGCGGGACAGGGTCACGAGCAGTTCTTC. It yields the protein CASSQGAGQGHEQFF.

V and J are TRBV5-1 and TRBJ1-2; D is ambiguous. V lost 4 bases, J lost 0 bases, and 10 bases lay in between. This CDR3 is 14 amino acids long. Per the germline V gene, CDR1 is SGHRS and CDR2 is YFSETQ. The CDR3 loop is CASSAQIANYGYTF. CDR3 nucleotides: TGCGCCAGCAGCGCTCAGATTGCTAACTATGGCTACACCTTC.